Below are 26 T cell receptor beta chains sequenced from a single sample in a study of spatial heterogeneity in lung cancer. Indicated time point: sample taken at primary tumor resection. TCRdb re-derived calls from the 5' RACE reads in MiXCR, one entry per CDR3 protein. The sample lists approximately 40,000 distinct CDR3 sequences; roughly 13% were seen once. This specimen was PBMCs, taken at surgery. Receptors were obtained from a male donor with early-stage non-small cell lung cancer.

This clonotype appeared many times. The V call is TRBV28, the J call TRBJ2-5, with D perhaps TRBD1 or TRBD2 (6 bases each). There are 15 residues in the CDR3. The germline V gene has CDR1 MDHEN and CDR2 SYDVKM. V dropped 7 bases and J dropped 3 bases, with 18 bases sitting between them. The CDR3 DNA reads TGTGCCAGCACTTCTTTTAGGAGGGGGGAAGAGACCCAGTACTTC. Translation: CASTSFRRGEETQYF. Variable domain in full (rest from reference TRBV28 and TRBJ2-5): DVKVTQSSRYLVKRTGEKVFLECVQDMDHENMFWYRQDPGLGLRLIYFSYDVKMKEKGDIPEGYSVSREKKERFSLILESASTNQTSMYLCASTSFRRGEETQYFGPGTRLLVL.

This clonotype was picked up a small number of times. The DNA for the CDR3 is TGTGCCAGCAGTGATCGAGACTATGAGCAGTTCTTC. Residues: CASSDRDYEQFF. The chain uses TRBV2 and TRBJ2-1, with unresolved D. Germline values: CDR1 SNHLY, CDR2 FYNNEI. Trimming took 3 bases from V and 8 from J, leaving 8 bases between them. CDR3 length: 12 amino acids. Using reference TRBV2 and TRBJ2-1 for the parts outside the CDR3, the full variable domain is EPEVTQTPSHQVTQMGQEVILRCVPISNHLYFYWYRQILGQKVEFLVSFYNNEISEKSEIFDDQFSVERPDGSNFTLKIRSTKLEDSAMYFCASSDRDYEQFFGPGTRLTVL.

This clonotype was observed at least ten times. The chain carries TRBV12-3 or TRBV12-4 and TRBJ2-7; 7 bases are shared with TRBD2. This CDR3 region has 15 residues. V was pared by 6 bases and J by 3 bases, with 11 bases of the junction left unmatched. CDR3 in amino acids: CASSPGGGRYYEQYF. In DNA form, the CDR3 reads TGTGCCAGCAGCCCCGGAGGCGGGAGATACTACGAGCAGTACTTC.

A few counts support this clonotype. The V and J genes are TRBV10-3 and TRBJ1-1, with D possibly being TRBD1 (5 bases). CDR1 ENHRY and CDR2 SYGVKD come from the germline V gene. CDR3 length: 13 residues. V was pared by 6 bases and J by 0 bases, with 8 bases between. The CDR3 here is CAIRQDMNTEAFF. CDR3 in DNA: TGTGCCATCAGACAGGACATGAACACTGAAGCTTTCTTT.

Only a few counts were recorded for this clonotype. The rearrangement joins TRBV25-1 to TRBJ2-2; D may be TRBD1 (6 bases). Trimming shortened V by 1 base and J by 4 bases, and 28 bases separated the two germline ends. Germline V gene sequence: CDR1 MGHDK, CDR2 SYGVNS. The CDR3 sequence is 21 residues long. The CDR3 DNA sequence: TGTGCCAGCAGTGAATTTGGCAAAATGTTTCAGGGGCAGGGGAGCACCGGGGAGCTGTTTTTT. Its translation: CASSEFGKMFQGQGSTGELFF. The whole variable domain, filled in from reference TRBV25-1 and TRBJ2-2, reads EADIYQTPRYLVIGTGKKITLECSQTMGHDKMYWYQQDPGMELHLIHYSYGVNSTEKGDLSSESTVSRIRTEHFPLTLESARPSHTSQYLCASSEFGKMFQGQGSTGELFFGEGSRLTVL.

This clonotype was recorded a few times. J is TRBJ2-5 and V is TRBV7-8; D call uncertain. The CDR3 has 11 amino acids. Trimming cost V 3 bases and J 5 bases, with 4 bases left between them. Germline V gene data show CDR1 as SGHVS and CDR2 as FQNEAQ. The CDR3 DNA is TGTGCCAGCAGCTTGCTGGAGACCCAGTACTTC. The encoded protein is CASSLLETQYF.

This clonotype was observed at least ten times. The CDR3, as DNA: TGTGCCAGCAGCCCCCCCGGGGGGGGCCGGGAGCTGTTTTTT. Its protein product is CASSPPGGGRELFF. This sequence joins TRBV7-2 and TRBJ2-2, with TRBD2 identical over 8 bases. Germline CDR1 and CDR2: SGHTA and FQGNSA. The V segment lost 5 bases and the J segment 9 bases; nucleotides outside the gene matches: 8. The CDR3 loop spans 14 amino acids.

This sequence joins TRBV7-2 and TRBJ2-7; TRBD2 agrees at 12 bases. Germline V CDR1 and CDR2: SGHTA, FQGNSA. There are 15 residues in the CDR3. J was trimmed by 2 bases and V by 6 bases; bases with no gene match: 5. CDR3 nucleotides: TGTGCCAGCAGTCCGAGACTAGCGGGAGCCTACGAGCAGTACTTC. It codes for CASSPRLAGAYEQYF.

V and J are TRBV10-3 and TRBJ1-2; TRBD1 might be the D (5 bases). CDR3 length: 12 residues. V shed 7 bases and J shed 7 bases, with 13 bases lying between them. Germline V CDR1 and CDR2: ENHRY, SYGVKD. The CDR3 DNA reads TGTGCCATCACTACAGGTCTCTCTGGCTACACCTTC. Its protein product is CAITTGLSGYTF.

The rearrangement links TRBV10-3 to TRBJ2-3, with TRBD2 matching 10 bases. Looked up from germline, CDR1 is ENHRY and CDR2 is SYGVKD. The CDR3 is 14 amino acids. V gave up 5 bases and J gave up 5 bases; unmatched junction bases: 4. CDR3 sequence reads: CAISLAGEGDTQYF. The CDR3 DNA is TGTGCCATCAGTCTAGCGGGGGAGGGAGATACGCAGTATTTT.

The CDR3 reads CASTPGPPSYNEQFF. In nucleotides, the CDR3 is TGTGCCAGCACCCCGGGCCCTCCAAGCTACAATGAGCAGTTCTTC. The chain combines TRBV27 with TRBJ2-1; no definite D call. Germline V gives CDR1 MNHEY, CDR2 SMNVEV (reference sequence). Between the trimmed V and J ends, which lost 7 bases and 3 bases, there was a span of 16 bases. This CDR3 has 15 amino acids.

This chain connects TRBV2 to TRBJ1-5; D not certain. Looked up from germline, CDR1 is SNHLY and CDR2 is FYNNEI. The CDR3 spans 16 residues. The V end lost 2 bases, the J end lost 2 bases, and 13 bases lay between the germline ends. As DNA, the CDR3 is TGTGCCAGCAGTGAAAGGCCTTTCACTGGCAATCAGCCCCAGCATTTT. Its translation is CASSERPFTGNQPQHF.

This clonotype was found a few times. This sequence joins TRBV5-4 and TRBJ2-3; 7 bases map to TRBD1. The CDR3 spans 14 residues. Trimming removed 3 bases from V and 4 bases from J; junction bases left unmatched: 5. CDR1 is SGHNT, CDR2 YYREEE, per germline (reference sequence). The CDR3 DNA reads TGTGCCAGCAGCTCTCAAGGGGGCGCAGATACGCAGTATTTT. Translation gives CASSSQGGADTQYF.

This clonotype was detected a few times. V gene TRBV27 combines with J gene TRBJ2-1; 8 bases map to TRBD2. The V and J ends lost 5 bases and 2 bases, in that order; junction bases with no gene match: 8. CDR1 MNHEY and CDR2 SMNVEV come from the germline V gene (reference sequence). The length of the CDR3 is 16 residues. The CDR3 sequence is CASSARGGDAYNEQFF. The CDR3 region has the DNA TGTGCCAGCAGTGCCCGGGGGGGGGACGCCTACAATGAGCAGTTCTTC.

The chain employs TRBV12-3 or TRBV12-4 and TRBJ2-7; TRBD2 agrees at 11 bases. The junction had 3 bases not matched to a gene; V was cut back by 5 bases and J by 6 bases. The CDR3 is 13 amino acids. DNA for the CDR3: TGTGCCAGCAGTACTAGCGGGAGAGGCGAGCAGTACTTC. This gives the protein CASSTSGRGEQYF.

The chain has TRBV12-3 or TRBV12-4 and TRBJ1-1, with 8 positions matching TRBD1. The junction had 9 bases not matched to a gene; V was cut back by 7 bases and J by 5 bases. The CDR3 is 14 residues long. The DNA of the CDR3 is TGTGCCAGCATTTGGACAGGGTTGGAAACTGAAGCTTTCTTT. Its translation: CASIWTGLETEAFF.

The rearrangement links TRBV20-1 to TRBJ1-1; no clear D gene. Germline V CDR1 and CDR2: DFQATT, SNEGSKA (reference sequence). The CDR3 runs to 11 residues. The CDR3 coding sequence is TGCAGCCCGTTACGAACCACTGAAGCTTTCTTT. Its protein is CSPLRTTEAFF.

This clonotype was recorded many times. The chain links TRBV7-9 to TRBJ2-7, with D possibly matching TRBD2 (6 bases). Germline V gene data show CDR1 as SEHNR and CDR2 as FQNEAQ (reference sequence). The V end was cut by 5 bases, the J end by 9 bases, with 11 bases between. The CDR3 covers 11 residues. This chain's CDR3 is CASSRDSMQYF. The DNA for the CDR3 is TGTGCCAGCAGCCGGGACTCGATGCAGTACTTC.

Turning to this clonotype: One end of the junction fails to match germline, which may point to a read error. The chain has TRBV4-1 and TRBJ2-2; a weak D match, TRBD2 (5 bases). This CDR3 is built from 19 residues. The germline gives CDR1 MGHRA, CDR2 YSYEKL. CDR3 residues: CASNQDMAGLAPNTGELFF. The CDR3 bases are TGCGCCAGCAACCAAGATATGGCGGGTTTGGCTCCGAACACCGGGGAGCTGTTTTTT.

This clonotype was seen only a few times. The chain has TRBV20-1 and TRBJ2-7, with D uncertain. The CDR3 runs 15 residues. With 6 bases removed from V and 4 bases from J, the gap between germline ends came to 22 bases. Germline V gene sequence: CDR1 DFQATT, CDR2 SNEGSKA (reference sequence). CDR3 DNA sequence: TGCAGTGCCCCCCCGGGCAGTTCCCGCACGTACGAGCAGTACTTC. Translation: CSAPPGSSRTYEQYF.

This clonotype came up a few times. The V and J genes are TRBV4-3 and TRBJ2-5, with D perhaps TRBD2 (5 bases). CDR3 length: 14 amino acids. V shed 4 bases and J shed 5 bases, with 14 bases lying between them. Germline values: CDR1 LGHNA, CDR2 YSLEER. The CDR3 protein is CASSPLGSDETQYF. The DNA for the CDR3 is TGCGCCAGCAGCCCCCTAGGTAGCGACGAGACCCAGTACTTC.

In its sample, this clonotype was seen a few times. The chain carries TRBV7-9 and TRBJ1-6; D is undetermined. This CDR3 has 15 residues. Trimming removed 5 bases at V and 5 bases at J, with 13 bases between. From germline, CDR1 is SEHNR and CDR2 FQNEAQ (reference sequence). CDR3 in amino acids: CASSPLSGDNSPLHF. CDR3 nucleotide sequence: TGTGCCAGCAGCCCCCTTTCAGGTGATAATTCACCCCTCCACTTT.

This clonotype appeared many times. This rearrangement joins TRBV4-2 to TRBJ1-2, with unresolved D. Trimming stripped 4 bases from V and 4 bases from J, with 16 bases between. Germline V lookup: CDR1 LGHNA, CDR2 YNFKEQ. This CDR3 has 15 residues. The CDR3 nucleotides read TGTGCCAGCAGCCTCTGGGCAGGAGGTTTCTATGGCTACACCTTC. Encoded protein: CASSLWAGGFYGYTF.

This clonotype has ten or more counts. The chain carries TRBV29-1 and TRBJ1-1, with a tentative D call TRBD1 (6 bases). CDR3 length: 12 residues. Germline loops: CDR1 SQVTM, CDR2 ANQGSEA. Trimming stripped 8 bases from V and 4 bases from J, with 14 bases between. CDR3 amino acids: CSTAGGTTEAFF. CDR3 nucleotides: TGCAGCACAGCCGGGGGCACCACTGAAGCTTTCTTT.

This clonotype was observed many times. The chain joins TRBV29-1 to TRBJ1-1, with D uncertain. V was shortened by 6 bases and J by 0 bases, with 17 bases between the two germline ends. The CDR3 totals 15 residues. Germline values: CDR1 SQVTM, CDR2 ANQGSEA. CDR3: CSVTARVRVNTEAFF. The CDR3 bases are TGCAGCGTCACTGCGCGAGTTAGGGTGAACACTGAAGCTTTCTTT.

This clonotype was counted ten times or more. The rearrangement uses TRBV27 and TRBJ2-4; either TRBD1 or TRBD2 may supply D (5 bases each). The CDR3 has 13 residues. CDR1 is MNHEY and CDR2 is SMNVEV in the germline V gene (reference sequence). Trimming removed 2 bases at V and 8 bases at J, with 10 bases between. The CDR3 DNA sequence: TGTGCCAGCAGTTTAGGAGGACAAGACATTCAGTACTTC. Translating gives CASSLGGQDIQYF.